The entry below describes one TCR beta chain. The sample comes from a study of shared clonotypes between healthy human individuals. Sequenced by immunoSEQ multiplex PCR; TCRdb stores in-frame clones only, minus some. The sample records about 1.1 million clones, approximately 80% being singletons. CDR1 and CDR2 (germline): MNHGY, SAAAGT. The CDR3 loop spans 17 amino acids. V lost 2 bases to trimming and J lost 2 bases, with 16 bases between them. The source of this sequence is a man aged 18 to 30 in good health. Some clones in this sample may be carry-over from other donors' samples. Sequenced sample: memory CD4+ T cells from PBMCs. Noted subset: CD45RA-negative fraction. The chain carries TRBV6-8 and TRBJ1-3; D remains ambiguous. As DNA, the CDR3 is TGTGCCAGCAGTTACCCGGAGAGGTACGGCACTGGAAACACCATATATTTT. Its protein is CASSYPERYGTGNTIYF.